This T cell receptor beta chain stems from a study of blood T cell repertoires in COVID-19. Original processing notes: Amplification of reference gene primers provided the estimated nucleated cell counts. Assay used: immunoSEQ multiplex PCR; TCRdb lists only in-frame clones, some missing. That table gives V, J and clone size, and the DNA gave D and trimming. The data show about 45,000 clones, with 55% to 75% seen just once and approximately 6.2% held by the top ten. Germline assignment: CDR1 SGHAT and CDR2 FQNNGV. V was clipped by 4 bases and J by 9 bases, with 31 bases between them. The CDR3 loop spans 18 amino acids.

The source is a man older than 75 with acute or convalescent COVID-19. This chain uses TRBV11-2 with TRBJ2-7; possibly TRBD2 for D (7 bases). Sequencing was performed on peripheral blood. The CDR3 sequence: CASSSRGAGTAAGVRQYF. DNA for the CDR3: TGTGCCAGCAGCTCCCGGGGGGCAGGTACTGCGGCGGGAGTAAGGCAGTACTTC. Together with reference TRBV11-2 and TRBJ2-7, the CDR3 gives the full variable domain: EAGVAQSPRYKIIEKRQSVAFWCNPISGHATLYWYQQILGQGPKLLIQFQNNGVVDDSQLPKDRFSAERLKGVDSTLKIQPAKLEDSAVYLCASSSRGAGTAAGVRQYFGPGTRLTVT.